The rows below give T cell receptor beta chains drawn from one sample of a study of shared clonotypes between healthy human individuals. TCRdb's copy holds only in-frame clones and misses some; the assay was immunoSEQ multiplex PCR. The sample carries about 640,000 clones, around 72% recorded once. The sequencing sample was made of memory CD4+ T cells sorted from blood. Receptor source: a woman in her thirties in good health. Both conserved end residues are part of each CDR3. The D gene is left open where the match is weak. Clone size appears in some rows only: once, few, many, or a class for an expanded clone.

D gene	V gene	clone size	J gene	CDR3 length	CDR3 protein	CDR3 DNA
.	TRBV18	.	TRBJ2-2	16	CASSPPSGENTGELFF	TGTGCCAGCTCACCACCGAGCGGTGAGAACACCGGGGAGCTGTTTTTT
TRBD1	TRBV28	.	TRBJ1-1	15	CASSYHRGGGTEAFF	TGTGCCAGCAGTTATCACAGGGGCGGCGGCACTGAAGCTTTCTTT
TRBD2	TRBV25-1	.	TRBJ2-7	14	CASSEQRGSREQYF	TGTGCCAGCAGTGAGCAGCGGGGCAGTAGGGAGCAGTACTTC
TRBD1	TRBV9	.	TRBJ1-2	14	CASSVATGDYGYTF	TGTGCCAGCAGCGTAGCTACAGGGGACTATGGCTACACCTTC
.	TRBV10-1	.	TRBJ1-1	14	CASSEPGMHTEAFF	TGCGCCAGCAGTGAGCCAGGGATGCACACTGAAGCTTTCTTT
.	TRBV28	.	TRBJ2-1	15	CASSPSVGLWNEQFF	TGTGCCAGCAGCCCCTCGGTAGGCCTTTGGAATGAGCAGTTCTTC
.	TRBV15	.	TRBJ1-4	19	CATSRDGHQMWGEREKLFF	TGTGCCACCAGCAGAGACGGACACCAGATGTGGGGGGAACGAGAAAAACTGTTTTTT
.	TRBV18	.	TRBJ2-3	14	CASSPGHSTDTQYF	TGTGCCAGCTCACCAGGACACTCCACAGATACGCAGTATTTT
.	TRBV7-2	few	TRBJ1-2	14	CASSLEGTNYGYTF	TGTGCCAGCAGCTTAGAAGGGACAAACTATGGCTACACCTTC
.	TRBV7-6	few	TRBJ2-3	15	CASSLGPGFTDTQYF	TGTGCCAGCAGCTTAGGTCCCGGGTTCACAGATACGCAGTATTTT
.	TRBV2	few	TRBJ1-1	11	CALQGRTEAFF	TGTGCCTTGCAAGGGAGGACTGAAGCTTTCTTT
TRBD1	TRBV10-3	.	TRBJ1-2	14	CAISVPGQIYGYTF	TGTGCCATCAGTGTACCGGGACAGATCTATGGCTACACCTTC
.	TRBV29-1	.	TRBJ1-1	13	CSGEGVRNTEAFF	TGCAGCGGCGAAGGTGTGAGGAACACTGAAGCTTTCTTT
.	TRBV28	once	TRBJ2-7	13	CASSFPATYEQYF	TGTGCCAGCAGTTTCCCAGCAACCTACGAGCAGTACTTC
TRBD1	TRBV28	.	TRBJ1-5	17	CASSLFYYRGFNQPQHF	TGTGCCAGCAGTTTATTCTACTACAGGGGCTTCAATCAGCCCCAGCATTTT
.	TRBV7-8	.	TRBJ2-1	15	CASSPHRSRGNEQFF	TGTGCCAGCAGCCCCCACAGGAGCCGGGGCAATGAGCAGTTCTTC
.	TRBV4-2	few	TRBJ1-1	14	CASSQVAENTEAFF	TGTGCCAGCAGCCAAGTTGCGGAGAACACTGAAGCTTTCTTT
TRBD1	TRBV5-1	.	TRBJ1-2	15	CASSLVVRGTDGYTF	TGCGCCAGCAGCTTGGTTGTCAGGGGGACGGACGGCTACACCTTC
TRBD2	TRBV25-1	.	TRBJ2-5	14	CASGIAGEQETQYF	TGTGCCAGTGGCATAGCGGGAGAGCAAGAGACCCAGTACTTC
.	TRBV27	.	TRBJ1-3	14	CASMTGSSGNTIYF	TGTGCCAGCATGACGGGGAGCTCTGGAAACACCATATATTTT
.	TRBV18	many	TRBJ1-1	15	CASSPLGVLNTEAFF	TGTGCCAGCTCACCACTCGGGGTCCTCAACACTGAAGCTTTCTTT
.	TRBV10-3	.	TRBJ2-1	17	CAISAVGGAGSYNEQFF	TGTGCCATCAGTGCGGTGGGGGGCGCGGGGAGCTACAATGAGCAGTTCTTC
.	TRBV19	.	TRBJ1-2	15	CASISAGEDSYGYTF	TGTGCCAGTATCTCAGCTGGGGAGGATAGCTATGGCTACACCTTC
.	TRBV2	few	TRBJ1-2	12	CASNPRDYGYTF	TGTGCCAGCAATCCCAGGGATTATGGCTACACCTTC
.	TRBV28	.	TRBJ1-5	12	CASSLGGQPQHF	TGTGCCAGCAGTTTGGGCGGGCAGCCCCAGCATTTT
TRBD1	TRBV18	.	TRBJ1-1	16	CASSPKQGAVDTEAFF	TGTGCCAGCTCACCAAAACAGGGGGCCGTGGACACTGAAGCTTTCTTT
.	TRBV18	.	TRBJ2-1	12	CASSLRDNEQFF	TGTGCCAGCTCACTGCGGGACAATGAGCAGTTCTTC
TRBD1	TRBV7-6	few	TRBJ1-5	15	CASSWGQGISQPQHF	TGTGCCAGCAGCTGGGGACAGGGGATAAGTCAGCCCCAGCATTTT
TRBD2	TRBV7-2	.	TRBJ2-2	17	CASSKNAGGLRTGELFF	TGTGCCAGCAGCAAGAACGCGGGAGGGCTTAGGACCGGGGAGCTGTTTTTT
TRBD1	TRBV6-5	.	TRBJ1-1	16	CASSYSEGGLNTEAFF	TGTGCCAGCAGTTACTCGGAAGGGGGCCTGAACACTGAAGCTTTCTTT
TRBD2	TRBV19	.	TRBJ2-1	16	CASSKLAGALGDEQFF	TGTGCCAGTAGTAAACTAGCGGGAGCCCTCGGGGATGAGCAGTTCTTC
.	TRBV25-1	.	TRBJ1-4	15	CASSELKGRNEKLFF	TGTGCCAGCAGTGAACTAAAGGGACGGAATGAAAAACTGTTTTTT
.	TRBV19	.	TRBJ2-1	14	CASSGRVSYNEQFF	TGTGCCAGTAGTGGCAGGGTCTCCTACAATGAGCAGTTCTTC
.	TRBV28	.	TRBJ1-2	13	CAIFPGSTGGYTF	TGTGCCATCTTCCCGGGATCAACGGGAGGCTACACCTTC
TRBD2	TRBV13	.	TRBJ2-2	18	CASSKQGLAGGMSGELFF	TGTGCCAGCAGCAAACAGGGACTAGCGGGAGGCATGTCCGGGGAGCTGTTTTTT
TRBD2	TRBV11-2	.	TRBJ2-1	16	CASSLGMTSGRREQFF	TGTGCCAGCAGCTTAGGGATGACTAGCGGGAGGAGGGAGCAGTTCTTC
.	TRBV11-2	.	TRBJ2-7	15	CASSLDGQPTYEQYF	TGTGCCAGCAGCTTAGACGGACAACCGACCTACGAGCAGTACTTC
.	TRBV4-1	few	TRBJ2-1	13	CASSQDLVNEQFF	TGCGCCAGCAGCCAAGATCTAGTAAATGAGCAGTTCTTC
.	TRBV7-9	.	TRBJ1-1	14	CASSRGPGSAEAFF	TGTGCCAGCAGCCGTGGGCCCGGCTCGGCTGAAGCTTTCTTT
TRBD2	TRBV2	.	TRBJ2-2	12	CASSRLAGELFF	TGTGCCAGCAGCCGACTAGCTGGGGAGCTGTTTTTT
.	TRBV19	.	TRBJ1-1	14	CASTIRGQNTEAFF	TGTGCCAGTACCATCCGGGGACAGAACACTGAAGCTTTCTTT
TRBD2	TRBV11-2	.	TRBJ2-5	14	CASSRSREWETQYF	TGTGCCAGCAGCCGATCGCGGGAGTGGGAGACCCAGTACTTC
TRBD1	TRBV6-6	.	TRBJ1-5	14	CASSYAGGDQPQHF	TGTGCCAGCAGTTACGCAGGGGGGGATCAGCCCCAGCATTTT
.	TRBV28	.	TRBJ2-1	15	CASSPAGSSYNEQFF	TGTGCCAGCAGTCCAGCAGGGAGCTCCTACAATGAGCAGTTCTTC
.	TRBV5-1	.	TRBJ2-5	15	CASSKNVGGEETQYF	TGCGCCAGCAGCAAAAATGTAGGGGGGGAAGAGACCCAGTACTTC
.	TRBV7-2	.	TRBJ1-3	16	CASSSPGGGSGNTIYF	TGTGCCAGCAGCTCCCCCGGCGGGGGCTCTGGAAACACCATATATTTT
.	TRBV6-5	.	TRBJ2-1	16	CASSYLGGATGNEQFF	TGTGCCAGCAGTTATCTAGGGGGAGCCACGGGAAATGAGCAGTTCTTC
.	TRBV5-1	.	TRBJ2-5	13	CASRGGELETQYF	TGCGCCAGCAGGGGCGGGGAACTAGAGACCCAGTACTTC
TRBD1	TRBV5-1	.	TRBJ2-7	13	CASSKTGANEQYF	TGCGCCAGCAGCAAGACAGGGGCCAACGAGCAGTACTTC
TRBD1	TRBV28	.	TRBJ1-5	14	CASQTGQGHQPQHF	TGTGCCAGCCAAACCGGACAGGGACACCAGCCCCAGCATTTT
TRBD2	TRBV5-1	.	TRBJ2-7	17	CASSSGGTGTSVSEQYF	TGCGCCAGCAGCTCGGGGGGAACCGGGACTAGTGTCTCCGAGCAGTACTTC
.	TRBV5-6	.	TRBJ1-1	14	CASSPFARNTEAFF	TGTGCCAGCAGCCCCTTTGCACGAAACACTGAAGCTTTCTTT